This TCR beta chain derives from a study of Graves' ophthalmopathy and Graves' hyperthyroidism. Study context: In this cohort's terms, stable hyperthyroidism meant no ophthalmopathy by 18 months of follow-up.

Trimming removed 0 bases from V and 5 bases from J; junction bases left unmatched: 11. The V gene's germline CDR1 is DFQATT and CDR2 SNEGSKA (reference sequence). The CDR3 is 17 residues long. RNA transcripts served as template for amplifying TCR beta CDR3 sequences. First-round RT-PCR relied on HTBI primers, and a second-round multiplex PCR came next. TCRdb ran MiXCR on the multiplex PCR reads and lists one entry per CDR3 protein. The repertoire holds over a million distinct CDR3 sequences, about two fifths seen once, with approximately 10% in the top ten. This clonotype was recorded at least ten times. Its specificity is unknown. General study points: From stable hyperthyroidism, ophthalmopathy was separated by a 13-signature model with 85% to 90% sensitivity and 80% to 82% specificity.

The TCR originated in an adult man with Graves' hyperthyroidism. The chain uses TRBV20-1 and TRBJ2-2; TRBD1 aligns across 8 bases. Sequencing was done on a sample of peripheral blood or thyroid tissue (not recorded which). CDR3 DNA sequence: TGCAGTGCTAGAGATCGGGCTGGACAGGGCCATACCGGGGAGCTGTTTTTT. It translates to CSARDRAGQGHTGELFF.